The source of this T cell receptor beta chain is a study of blood T cell repertoires in COVID-19 (dated by TCRdb to 2020 to 2022). The study in broad terms: Collaborator samples came from the United States, Italy and Spain and covered acute and convalescent phases of COVID-19. Where HLA class I and class II types were available, the types were taken from metadata supplied by the sample provider, not from assay-based typing. The dataset comprised deeply sampled blood TCRbeta repertoires from subjects exposed to, actively infected with, or recovered from COVID-19. The repertoires were released in a freely available public database meant as a resource for research on the immune response to SARS-CoV-2. Samples came from the ongoing ImmuneRACE study (first 160 participants) plus 1,254 subjects from 6 global collaborators. Sample metadata almost always included a de-identified subject ID, COVID-19 status, age in years and sex. The prospective study material was composed of cDNA or gDNA derived from T cells, B-cell-depleted T cells, or PBMCs.

In the prospective study, participants were roughly 18 to 100 years old, resided in approximately 22 geographic areas of the United States, and were enrolled through a virtual design. In the prospective study, cohorts were assigned on the basis of participant-reported clinical history obtained from a screening survey and a study questionnaire. Exposed participants had been in contact, within 2 weeks of entering the study, with a person who had a PCR-confirmed or clinician-diagnosed case of COVID-19. Mobile phlebotomists in the prospective study collected whole blood, serum and a nasopharyngeal or oropharyngeal swab from every participant. Prospective study participants could optionally give additional blood draws and questionnaires over an approximately two-month period. Before DNA extraction, blood samples from the prospective study were shipped at room temperature or frozen. TCRbeta CDR3 regions were amplified from genomic DNA using the immunoSEQ Assay, a bias-controlled multiplex PCR. Processing in the source paper ran as follows. The number of nucleated cells in each sample was estimated by amplification of reference gene primers within the assay. To quantify the absolute abundance of each unique TCRbeta CDR3 rearrangement, sequence reads were collapsed and filtered. Productive Simpson clonality was computed per sample as the square root of Simpson's diversity index over productive rearrangements. The table was pulled from immuneACCESS by TCRdb, which kept in-frame rearrangements only. Such tables lose some clones; where checked, under half of the loss comes from unresolved V genes, and the rest has no known cause. Clone size and V and J calls were adopted from that table, with D and trimming inferred from the DNA. The sample table holds some 300,000 clones, of which roughly 89% were seen once. The ten largest account for approximately 2.9% of the sample.

Concerning this clone itself: Its recognized antigen is unknown. No quality values exist for individual bases; no much larger clone is one base distant.

Overall results and qualifications from the work: How much clinical and demographic metadata was included differed by source and by participant, and the metadata was provided uncurated.

V has 5 bases trimmed and J has 9 bases trimmed; junction bases matching no gene number 13. Taken from cysteine to phenylalanine, the CDR3 has 15 residues. CDR3 DNA only is kept here, 45 bases in frame from base 1. In the germline V gene, CDR1 corresponds to SGHTA and CDR2 to FQGNSA. The sequence came from a woman aged 45-59 years who had been exposed to COVID-19. The chain is encoded by TRBV7-2 joined to TRBJ2-7; 10 middle bases align to TRBD2. Input material: PBMCs or T cells enriched from blood (not recorded which). At the DNA level, the sequence is TGTGCCAGCAGCCCGGTAGCGGGGGGCATCTATTCGCAGTACTTC. Its translation is CASSPVAGGIYSQYF.